This T cell receptor beta chain was profiled in a study of T cells after yellow fever vaccination. Study results and caveats: Repertoires obtained by FACS sorting could include abundant clonotypes that entered as contaminants from the bulk population.

This clonotype was observed a few times. The antigen remains unidentified. With V trimmed by 0 bases and J by 12 bases, 3 bases remained unmatched. This CDR3 comprises 12 residues. The germline V gene encodes CDR1 SGDLS and CDR2 YYNGEE. One entry per CDR3 protein, called by TCRdb with MiXCR from the 5' RACE reads. The table lists fewer than 450,000 distinct CDR3 sequences, around 4.1% of them singletons. The receptor's source is a man between 18 and 35 years old who received the YFV17D yellow fever vaccine. The genes are TRBV9 and TRBJ2-1; TRBD2 agrees at 7 bases. The starting material was PBMCs, obtained 5 days after the yellow fever booster vaccination. The CDR3 DNA reads as TGTGCCAGCAGCGTAGGAGCGGGGTTGCAGTTCTTC. Protein: CASSVGAGLQFF.